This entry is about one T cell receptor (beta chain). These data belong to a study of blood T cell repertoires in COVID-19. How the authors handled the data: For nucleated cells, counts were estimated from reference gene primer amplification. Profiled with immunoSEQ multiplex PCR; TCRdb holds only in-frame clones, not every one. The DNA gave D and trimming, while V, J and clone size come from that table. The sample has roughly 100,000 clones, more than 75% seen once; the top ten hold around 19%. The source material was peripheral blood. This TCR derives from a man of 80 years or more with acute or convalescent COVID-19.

The CDR3 loop reads CASSPNRGTYNSPLHF. DNA of the CDR3: TGTGCCAGCAGCCCCAACAGGGGAACGTATAATTCACCCCTCCACTTT. The chain has TRBV7-2 and TRBJ1-6; 7 bases are a match to TRBD1. This CDR3 comprises 16 residues. Germline trimming cut 5 bases from V and 4 bases from J; bases unmatched to any gene: 8. Germline V gene lookup returns CDR1 SGHTA and CDR2 FQGNSA. Full variable domain (outside the CDR3, taken from reference TRBV7-2 and TRBJ1-6): GAGVSQSPSNKVTEKGKDVELRCDPISGHTALYWYRQSLGQGLEFLIYFQGNSAPDKSGLPSDRFSAERTGGSVSTLTIQRTQQEDSAVYLCASSPNRGTYNSPLHFGNGTRLTVT.